This T cell receptor (beta chain) derives from a study of T cell responses to AZD1222 COVID-19 vaccine. Libraries were prepared by immunoSEQ multiplex PCR; TCRdb keeps only in-frame clonotypes and omits some of them. The sample shows roughly 89,000 clones, approximately 87% of them seen only once. V was cut by 4 bases and J by 4 bases, with 14 bases left in between. The CDR3 totals 15 residues. Germline V gene sequence: CDR1 SGHDN, CDR2 FVKESK. This receptor was identified in an adult in good health. The chain combines TRBV14 with TRBJ2-1; maybe TRBD1 (6 bases). Sequencing was performed on peripheral blood, taken on day 0 of MenACWY control vaccination. The chain's CDR3 is CASSLIRDTYNEQFF. CDR3 coding DNA: TGTGCCAGCAGCCTTATCCGGGACACTTACAATGAGCAGTTCTTC.